Listed below are T cell receptor beta chains from one sample, sequenced in a study of shared clonotypes between healthy human individuals. The repertoire was sequenced with immunoSEQ multiplex PCR; TCRdb's copy has only in-frame clones and lacks some. The profile shows around 2.1 million clones, about 93% of them singletons. The source material was naive CD8+ T cells from PBMCs. These receptors were obtained from a man younger than 35 in good health. Some clones in this sample may be carry-over from other donors' samples. CDR3s include the opening cysteine and the closing phenylalanine or tryptophan. A D gene is named only where the DNA matches it firmly. Clone sizes are given selectively: once, few, many, or a class where the clone is expanded.

>-|TRBV18|TRBJ1-2|-
TGTGCCAGCTCACGAAGCGAGGGACACATGGTGGACTATGGCTACACCTTC
CASSRSEGHMVDYGYTF
>-|TRBV10-3|TRBJ2-7|-
TGTGCCATCAGTATGGAGGGGGTGTACGAGCAGTACTTC
CAISMEGVYEQYF
>-|TRBV7-3|TRBJ2-1|TRBD2
TGTGCCAGCAGCTTGGGCGGGAGTAGGAATGAGCAGTTCTTC
CASSLGGSRNEQFF
>-|TRBV19|TRBJ2-1|-
TGTGCCAGTAGTATGTGGAGGGGAAACAATGAGCAGTTCTTC
CASSMWRGNNEQFF
>-|TRBV29-1|TRBJ2-7|-
TGCAGCGTTGAGATCGAAGGATGGGAGCAGTACTTC
CSVEIEGWEQYF
>-|TRBV7-9|TRBJ2-3|-
TGTGCCAGCAGCTTAGTACAGCCTTTGGGTACGCAGTATTTT
CASSLVQPLGTQYF
>-|TRBV5-5|TRBJ2-7|-
TGTGCCAGCAGCTTCTGGCAGGGGATCGTCGAGCAGTACTTC
CASSFWQGIVEQYF
>-|TRBV28|TRBJ1-2|-
TGTGCCAGCTTGGACAGAGTTAACTATGACTACACCTTC
CASLDRVNYDYTF
>-|TRBV29-1|TRBJ2-7|TRBD2
TGCAGCGTTGGGCGGGAGGGTCCCTACGAGCAGTACTTC
CSVGREGPYEQYF
>-|TRBV19|TRBJ2-1|-
TGTGCCAGTAGTATCTTGGGGACCCACAATGAGCAGTTCTTC
CASSILGTHNEQFF
>-|TRBV13|TRBJ2-5|TRBD2
TGTGCCAGCAGCAGGACTAGCGGGAACCAAGAGACCCAGTACTTC
CASSRTSGNQETQYF
>-|TRBV7-2|TRBJ2-1|-
TGTGCCAGCAGCCCGGAGAGGAATGAGCAGTTCTTC
CASSPERNEQFF
>-|TRBV7-9|TRBJ2-5|-
TGTGCCAGCAGCTTAGGTGGCAGGGTAGAGACCCAGTACTTC
CASSLGGRVETQYF
>-|TRBV5-1|TRBJ2-7|-
TGCGCCAGCAGCTTGGATGAGGTCCCCTCCTACGAGCAGTACTTC
CASSLDEVPSYEQYF
>once|TRBV27|TRBJ2-1|-
TGTGCCAGCAGTCCTGTTGGGTTCCCGCGGTTCTTC
CASSPVGFPRFF
>-|TRBV5-4|TRBJ1-2|-
TGTGCCAGCAGCCTCAAGGGGTGGGGCATCGTAGGTCGAGGCTACACCTTC
CASSLKGWGIVGRGYTF
>-|TRBV4-1|TRBJ2-5|TRBD2
TGCGCCAGCAGCCAAGAGGGAACGGGAGGGGAAAAAGAGACCCAGTACTTC
CASSQEGTGGEKETQYF
>-|TRBV28|TRBJ2-7|-
TGTGCCAGCAGCTCCCCTCGAGAAAGGGGCGAGCAGTACTTC
CASSSPRERGEQYF
>-|TRBV4-3|TRBJ2-5|-
TGCGCCAGCAGCCCGACAGAACAAGAGACCCAGTACTTC
CASSPTEQETQYF
>-|TRBV4-3|TRBJ2-5|TRBD2
TGCGCCAGCAGCCAAGATTTGTCTAGCGGATTACAAGAGACCCAGTACTTC
CASSQDLSSGLQETQYF
>-|TRBV29-1|TRBJ1-1|-
TGCAGCGGAAGTAACACTGAAGCTTTCTTT
CSGSNTEAFF
>-|TRBV11-2|TRBJ1-1|-
TGTGCCAGCAGCTTAGCTCCCCTGGTTGGTACTGAAGCTTTCTTT
CASSLAPLVGTEAFF
>-|TRBV14|TRBJ1-1|-
TGTGCCAGCAGCCAAGTACCAAGGGGCCCCCGGGGCACTGAAGCTTTCTTT
CASSQVPRGPRGTEAFF
>-|TRBV2|TRBJ2-7|TRBD1
TGTGCCAGCAGGGACAGGGGTTCCTACGAGCAGTACTTC
CASRDRGSYEQYF
>-|TRBV13|TRBJ2-7|-
TGTGCCAGCAGCTTAGGGACCACGGAGCAGTACTTC
CASSLGTTEQYF
>-|TRBV2|TRBJ2-3|TRBD2
TGTGCCAGCACGGGGAGTATCACTAGCGGGAGGTGGACAGATACGCAGTATTTT
CASTGSITSGRWTDTQYF
>few|TRBV9|TRBJ1-1|-
TGTGCCAGCAGCGCCGGTGGGGCCACTGAAGCTTTCTTT
CASSAGGATEAFF
>-|TRBV27|TRBJ2-7|TRBD2
TGTGCCAGAGCGGGGGCCAGAGCCGAGCAGTACTTC
CARAGARAEQYF
>once|TRBV6-5|TRBJ1-5|-
TGTGCCAGCAAAGAGCGGTTTAGCAATCAGCCCCAGCATTTT
CASKERFSNQPQHF
>-|TRBV29-1|TRBJ2-7|TRBD1
TGCAGCGGCCGGGACAGCTCCTACGAGCAGTACTTC
CSGRDSSYEQYF
>-|TRBV11-2|TRBJ2-5|-
TGTGCCAGCAGGGACAACCTCCAAGAGACCCAGTACTTC
CASRDNLQETQYF
>-|TRBV19|TRBJ1-5|-
TGTGCCAGTAGTATTCTCCCAGGGGCGGAATCAAAGCATTTT
CASSILPGAESKHF
>-|TRBV15|TRBJ1-1|-
TGTGCCACCAGCAGCGTGACAGTCCTCGGATTTAACACTGAAGCTTTCTTT
CATSSVTVLGFNTEAFF
>-|TRBV19|TRBJ1-5|-
TGTGCCAGTATCAGTCCGGCCTGGGGGGGCGCGAGCAATCAGCCCCAGCATTTT
CASISPAWGGASNQPQHF
>-|TRBV19|TRBJ1-2|-
TGTGCCAGTACCTCGGACTCAGCGGGCTACACCTTC
CASTSDSAGYTF
>-|TRBV4-2|TRBJ1-3|-
TGTGCCAGCAGCCAAGGAGCCTTCTCTGGAAACACCATATATTTT
CASSQGAFSGNTIYF
>-|TRBV19|TRBJ2-7|TRBD1
TGTGCCAGTAGTATAGATCCCCGACAGGGGTCCGAGCAGTACTTC
CASSIDPRQGSEQYF
>-|TRBV9|TRBJ2-6|TRBD1
TGTGCCAGCAGCGTAGCCAGGAACCGGGACAGGGGTGATGGGGCCAACGTCCTGACTTTC
CASSVARNRDRGDGANVLTF
>-|TRBV7-9|TRBJ2-5|TRBD1
TGTGCCAGCAGCTTACCATCCCCGGACAGGGGGAACCAAGAGACCCAGTACTTC
CASSLPSPDRGNQETQYF
>-|TRBV15|TRBJ1-2|-
TGTGCCACCAGCGTGGGACTGTCAACCTATGGCTACACCTTC
CATSVGLSTYGYTF
>-|TRBV5-5|TRBJ2-7|TRBD1
TGTGCCAGCAGGGGCGGGGACAGGGTCGGCCACGAGCAGTACTTC
CASRGGDRVGHEQYF
>-|TRBV28|TRBJ2-7|-
TGTGCCAGCAGTCGGACGGACGGCACCTACGAGCAGTACTTC
CASSRTDGTYEQYF
>-|TRBV7-2|TRBJ2-7|-
TGTGCCAGCAGCTTAAAATTCGGATGGGAGCAGTACTTC
CASSLKFGWEQYF
>-|TRBV6-5|TRBJ2-1|-
TGTGCCAGCAGTTACATCGTACTAGGAGATGAGCAGTTCTTC
CASSYIVLGDEQFF
>-|TRBV2|TRBJ2-3|TRBD2
TGTGCCAGAGTTGGGACTAGCGGGAGTACGATAGATACGCAGTATTTT
CARVGTSGSTIDTQYF
>-|TRBV11-2|TRBJ2-7|TRBD1
TGTGCCAGCAGACAACCGGGACAGGGGGCCTACGAGCAGTACTTC
CASRQPGQGAYEQYF
>-|TRBV11-2|TRBJ2-7|TRBD1
TGTGCCAGCAGCTCGGACAGGGGCTCCTACGAGCAGTACTTC
CASSSDRGSYEQYF
>-|TRBV30|TRBJ2-6|-
TGTGCCTGGAGTGTATTATTGGTCGAGGACATCCCCTCTGGGGCCAACGTCCTGACTTTC
CAWSVLLVEDIPSGANVLTF
>-|TRBV9|TRBJ1-2|-
TGTGCCAGCAGCGCTGGTAGGGGGAATGGCTACACCTTC
CASSAGRGNGYTF
>-|TRBV2|TRBJ1-3|-
TGTGCCAGGGGGACTGGAAACACCATATATTTT
CARGTGNTIYF